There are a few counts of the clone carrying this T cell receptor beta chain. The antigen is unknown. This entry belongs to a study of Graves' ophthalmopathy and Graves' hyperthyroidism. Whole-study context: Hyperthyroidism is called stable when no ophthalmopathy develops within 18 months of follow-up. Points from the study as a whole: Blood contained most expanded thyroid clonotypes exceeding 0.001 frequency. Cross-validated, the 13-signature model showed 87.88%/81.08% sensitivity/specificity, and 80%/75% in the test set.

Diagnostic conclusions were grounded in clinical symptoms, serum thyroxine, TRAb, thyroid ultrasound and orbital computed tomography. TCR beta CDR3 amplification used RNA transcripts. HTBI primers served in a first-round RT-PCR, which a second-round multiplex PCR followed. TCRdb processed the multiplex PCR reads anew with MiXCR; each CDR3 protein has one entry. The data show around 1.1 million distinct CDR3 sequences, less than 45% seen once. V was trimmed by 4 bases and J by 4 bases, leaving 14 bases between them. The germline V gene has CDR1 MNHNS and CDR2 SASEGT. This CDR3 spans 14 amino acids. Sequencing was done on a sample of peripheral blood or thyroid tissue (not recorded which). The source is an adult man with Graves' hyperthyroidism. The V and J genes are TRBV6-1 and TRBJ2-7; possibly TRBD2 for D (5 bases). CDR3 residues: CASSVGLVLYEQYF. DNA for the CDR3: TGTGCCAGCAGTGTCGGACTGGTCCTGTACGAGCAGTACTTC.